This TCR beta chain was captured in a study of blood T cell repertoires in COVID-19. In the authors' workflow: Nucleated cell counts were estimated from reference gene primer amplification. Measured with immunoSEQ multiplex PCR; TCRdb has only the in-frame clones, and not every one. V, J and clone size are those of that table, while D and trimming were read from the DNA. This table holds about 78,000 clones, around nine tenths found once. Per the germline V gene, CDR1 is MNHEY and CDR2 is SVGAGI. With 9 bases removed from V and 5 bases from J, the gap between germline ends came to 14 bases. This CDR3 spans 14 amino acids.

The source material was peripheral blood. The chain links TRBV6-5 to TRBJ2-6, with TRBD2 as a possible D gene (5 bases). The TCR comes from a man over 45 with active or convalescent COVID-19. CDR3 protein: CASGVEVRANVLTF. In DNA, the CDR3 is TGTGCCAGTGGGGTGGAGGTCCGGGCCAACGTCCTGACTTTC.